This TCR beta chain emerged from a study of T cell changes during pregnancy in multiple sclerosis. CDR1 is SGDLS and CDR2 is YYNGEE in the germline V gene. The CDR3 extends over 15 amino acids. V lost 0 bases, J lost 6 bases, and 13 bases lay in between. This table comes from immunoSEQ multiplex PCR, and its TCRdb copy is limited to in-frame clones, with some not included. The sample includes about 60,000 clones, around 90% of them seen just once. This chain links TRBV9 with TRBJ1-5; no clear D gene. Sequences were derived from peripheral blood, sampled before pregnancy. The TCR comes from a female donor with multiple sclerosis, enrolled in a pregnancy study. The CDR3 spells CASSVAGVEGQPQHF. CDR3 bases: TGTGCCAGCAGCGTAGCCGGGGTTGAAGGTCAGCCCCAGCATTTT.